Presented here are 18 T cell receptor beta chains from one specimen sequenced in a study of post-analysis software for immune sequencing data. Notes on the study in general: Patients had higher frequencies than controls of five or six TRBV segments, including TRBV5-6, TRBV5-1 and TRBV20-1.

Their antigens remain unidentified. Every TCR beta cDNA library bore unique molecular identifiers. TCRdb recomputed calls from the PCR reads with MiXCR, one row per CDR3 protein. The sample carries approximately 460,000 distinct CDR3 sequences, nearly 45% recorded once. Material: blood. The receptor set was obtained from a girl under 18 with multiple sclerosis.

The chain is built from TRBV5-1 and TRBJ2-7, with 11 positions matching TRBD2. This CDR3 contains 16 residues. V trimming: 4 bases; J trimming: 2 bases; junction bases outside the gene matches: 8. Per germline, CDR1 SGHRS and CDR2 YFSETQ. CDR3: CASSPNLAGGPYEQYF. CDR3 DNA: TGCGCCAGCAGCCCCAACCTAGCGGGAGGCCCCTACGAGCAGTACTTC.

The genes are TRBV27 and TRBJ2-7, with D tentatively TRBD1 (5 bases). Germline values: CDR1 MNHEY, CDR2 SMNVEV (reference sequence). This CDR3 region has 17 residues. Trimming cost V 4 bases and J 3 bases, with 22 bases left between them. The CDR3 reads CASSSRGSARGYYEQYF. The CDR3 coding sequence is TGTGCCAGCAGTTCTAGGGGCTCAGCGAGAGGTTACTACGAGCAGTACTTC.

The chain is built from TRBV4-1 and TRBJ2-1, with 13 bases matching TRBD2. The CDR3 runs to 17 residues. The ends lost 2 bases at V and 5 bases at J; junction bases unmatched: 6. The germline V gene encodes CDR1 MGHRA and CDR2 YSYEKL. DNA of the CDR3: TGCGCCAGCAGCCAACCCAGACTAGCGGGAGGTCACAATGAGCAGTTCTTC. Its translation: CASSQPRLAGGHNEQFF.

The chain is built from TRBV20-1 and TRBJ2-4, with 11 bases lining up with TRBD2. The length of the CDR3 is 14 residues. V shed 6 bases, J shed 11 bases, and the junction held 12 bases outside the gene matches. Germline V gene sequence: CDR1 DFQATT, CDR2 SNEGSKA (reference sequence). CDR3 in amino acids: CSALLSALAGVQYF. In nucleotides, the CDR3 is TGCAGTGCCCTGCTAAGTGCACTAGCGGGAGTTCAGTACTTC.

This chain connects TRBV15 to TRBJ2-7; D uncertain. V was trimmed by 3 bases and J by 7 bases, leaving 10 bases between them. The CDR3 has 12 residues. Germline assignment: CDR1 LNHNV and CDR2 YYDKDF (reference sequence). CDR3 nucleotides: TGTGCCACCAGCAGGACTGAAAATGAGCAGTACTTC. Translation gives CATSRTENEQYF.

The J gene is TRBJ2-4, the V gene TRBV7-2; D is unresolved. The CDR3 contains 13 residues. The V end was cut by 5 bases, the J end by 5 bases, with 10 bases between. Per germline, CDR1 SGHTA and CDR2 FQGNSA. DNA of the CDR3: TGTGCCAGCAGCCTGTCTAGGCAAAACATTCAGTACTTC. It encodes CASSLSRQNIQYF.

The J gene is TRBJ2-7, the V gene TRBV20-1; tentative D call: TRBD1 (6 bases). Germline V gene lookup returns CDR1 DFQATT and CDR2 SNEGSKA (reference sequence). V shed 1 base and J shed 3 bases, with 13 bases lying between them. CDR3 length equals 14 residues. The CDR3 loop reads CSARGTEHFYEQYF. The DNA for the CDR3 is TGCAGTGCTAGAGGGACAGAACATTTCTACGAGCAGTACTTC.

The genes are TRBV6-5 and TRBJ2-3, with no clear D. Looked up from germline, CDR1 is MNHEY and CDR2 is SVGAGI. V was cut by 0 bases and J by 3 bases, with 13 bases left in between. The CDR3 has 16 amino acids. The DNA of the CDR3 is TGTGCCAGCAGTTACTCCTCCTCGATTTTGACAGATACGCAGTATTTT. This sequence encodes CASSYSSSILTDTQYF.

Here the CDR3 reads CASSLLEQGSYEQFF. As DNA, the CDR3 is TGTGCCAGCAGCTTACTCGAGCAAGGATCCTATGAGCAGTTCTTC. The gene calls are TRBV7-9 and TRBJ2-1; D not certain. V lost 2 bases and J 8 bases, leaving 16 bases between the germline ends. The CDR3 runs to 15 residues. Germline CDR1 is SEHNR and CDR2 is FQNEAQ (reference sequence).

This clonotype was counted a few times. This chain connects TRBV20-1 to TRBJ2-5, with 11 positions matching TRBD2. V shed 0 bases and J 5 bases; nucleotides not matched to a gene: 5. Germline CDR1 DFQATT, CDR2 SNEGSKA (reference sequence). The CDR3 runs to 15 residues. In DNA form, the CDR3 reads TGCAGTGCTAGAGATCGAACTAGCGGGAGCGAGACCCAGTACTTC. Encoded protein: CSARDRTSGSETQYF.

The sample holds a few counts of this clonotype. The CDR3 reads CASSRGPGDTTDTQYF. DNA of the CDR3: TGTGCCAGCAGCAGGGGTCCGGGAGATACCACAGATACGCAGTATTTT. The chain links TRBV9 to TRBJ2-3; TRBD2 might be the D (6 bases). This CDR3 spans 16 amino acids. V dropped 4 bases and J dropped 2 bases, with 17 bases sitting between them. The germline CDR1 and CDR2 sequences are SGDLS and YYNGEE.

This clonotype was observed a handful of times. This chain links TRBV12-3 or TRBV12-4 with TRBJ2-5; 8 bases are shared with TRBD2. V was clipped by 6 bases and J by 11 bases; unmatched bases: 20. This CDR3 is 16 amino acids long. The CDR3 loop is CASSDQPGGPRREQYF. For the CDR3, the DNA is TGTGCCAGCAGCGACCAGCCGGGAGGGCCGAGGAGGGAGCAGTACTTC.

The chain is built from TRBV20-1 and TRBJ2-1; possible D gene TRBD1, 5 bases. Germline CDR1 DFQATT, CDR2 SNEGSKA (reference sequence). The CDR3 extends over 11 amino acids. CDR3 coding DNA: TGCAGCCCAACGACAGTCCCGAAGCAGTTCTTC. It encodes CSPTTVPKQFF.

The gene calls are TRBV4-3 and TRBJ2-1; 7 nucleotides line up with TRBD2. V gave up 3 bases and J gave up 3 bases; unmatched junction bases: 5. CDR1 is LGHNA and CDR2 is YSLEER in the germline V gene. The CDR3 covers 15 residues. As DNA, the CDR3 is TGCGCCAGCAGCCAGGCGGGAGAGAACTACAATGAGCAGTTCTTC. This codes for CASSQAGENYNEQFF.

This clonotype was counted a few times. The V and J genes are TRBV28 and TRBJ2-7; D remains ambiguous. The J call is in doubt because the DNA end fits TRBJ2-5 better. This CDR3 is built from 12 residues. Germline CDR1 MDHEN, CDR2 SYDVKM. The CDR3 loop reads CASSLSPGTQYF. The CDR3 DNA sequence: TGTGCCAGCAGTTTAAGCCCGGGGACCCAGTACTTC.

In this sample, this clonotype turned up a few times. The chain links TRBV7-2 to TRBJ2-5; possible D gene TRBD2, 5 bases. CDR3 size: 15 residues. Germline CDR1 and CDR2: SGHTA and FQGNSA. Trimming stripped 2 bases from V and 5 bases from J, with 15 bases between. The CDR3 loop is CASSLKTGSGETQYF. The CDR3 DNA sequence: TGTGCCAGCAGCTTAAAAACGGGATCGGGGGAGACCCAGTACTTC.

This chain links TRBV6-6 with TRBJ2-5, with D perhaps TRBD2 (6 bases). Germline-derived CDR1 and CDR2 are MNHNY and SVGAGI (reference sequence). Trimming took 2 bases from V and 2 from J, leaving 12 bases between them. CDR3 length equals 15 residues. In DNA, the CDR3 is TGTGCCAGCAGTTACCCGCCGACTAGACAAGAGACCCAGTACTTC. Translation: CASSYPPTRQETQYF.

CDR3 nucleotides: TGTGCCAGCAGCCAAGACAGGGAAAACATTCAGTACTTC. Its protein product is CASSQDRENIQYF. J is TRBJ2-4 and V is TRBV4-2; D might be TRBD1 (5 bases). This CDR3 region has 13 residues. The germline CDR1 and CDR2 sequences are LGHNA and YNFKEQ. V was trimmed by 0 bases and J by 5 bases, leaving 5 bases between them.